These 12 T cell receptor beta chains originate from one sample sequenced in a study of cytomegalovirus exposure and HLA in healthy donors. It was with 60 Vbeta and 13 Jbeta primers that the PCR ran. TCRdb keeps only in-frame clones here, not all; method: immunoSEQ multiplex PCR. The sample holds 70,000 to 90,000 clones, around 80% seen once. Sequencing was carried out using PBMCs. The receptor source for this set is a man between 65 and 85 years old in good health and CMV-seropositive.

This clone came up once. The rearrangement uses TRBV19 and TRBJ2-5, with 9 positions matching TRBD2. The CDR3 totals 15 residues. Germline lookup yields CDR1 LNHDA and CDR2 SQIVND (reference sequence). With V trimmed by 7 bases and J by 5 bases, 11 bases remained unmatched. CDR3: CASTLAGRAWETQYF. For the CDR3, the DNA is TGTGCCAGTACCCTAGCGGGGAGAGCGTGGGAGACCCAGTACTTC.

The rearrangement joins TRBV4-1 to TRBJ2-7, with D perhaps TRBD1 (5 bases). V lost 0 bases and J 5 bases, leaving 14 bases between the germline ends. The V gene's germline CDR1 is MGHRA and CDR2 YSYEKL. The CDR3 contains 15 residues. CDR3 DNA sequence: TGCGCCAGCAGCCAAGATCCCCAGGGTATAAACGAGCAGTACTTC. Its translation is CASSQDPQGINEQYF.

The chain joins TRBV7-9 to TRBJ2-3, with D perhaps matching TRBD2 (6 bases). V lost 6 bases and J lost 5, with 18 bases in between. Germline V lookup: CDR1 SEHNR, CDR2 FQNEAQ (reference sequence). CDR3 length: 15 residues. CDR3: CASRARRDGGDTQYF. CDR3 DNA: TGTGCCAGCAGGGCCCGGCGGGATGGCGGAGATACGCAGTATTTT.

CDR3 sequence: CASGAAPPGNTIYF. The CDR3 bases are TGTGCCAGCGGGGCAGCCCCACCTGGAAACACCATATATTTT. The chain carries TRBV21-1 and TRBJ1-3; the table gives TRBD1 as D, unverified against the DNA. TRBV21-1 has pseudogene status. CDR3 length equals 14 residues.

The V gene is TRBV28, the J gene TRBJ1-5, with D uncertain. V gave up 4 bases and J gave up 2 bases, with 6 bases separating them. The germline gives CDR1 MDHEN, CDR2 SYDVKM. The CDR3 extends over 13 amino acids. In DNA form, the CDR3 reads TGTGCCAGCAGTTCACAACGCAATCAGCCCCAGCATTTT. Translated: CASSSQRNQPQHF.

The V call is TRBV30, the J call TRBJ1-2, with D possibly matching TRBD1 (5 bases). The CDR3 extends over 15 amino acids. V was pared by 5 bases and J by 0 bases, with 16 bases between. CDR1 is GTSNPN and CDR2 is SVGIG in the germline V gene (reference sequence). CDR3 loop: CAWGGGEVPNYGYTF. The CDR3 DNA reads TGTGCCTGGGGGGGAGGCGAGGTACCTAACTATGGCTACACCTTC. Supplemented by reference TRBV30 and TRBJ1-2, the full variable domain reads SQTIHQWPATLVQPVGSPLSLECTVEGTSNPNLYWYRQAAGRGLQLLFYSVGIGQISSEVPQNLSASRPQDRQFILSSKKLLLSDSGFYLCAWGGGEVPNYGYTFGSGTRLTVV.

This clone has a single count. The chain carries TRBV7-2 and TRBJ2-7, with 10 bases fitting TRBD2. The CDR3 has 14 residues. The V gene's germline CDR1 is SGHTA and CDR2 FQGNSA. J was trimmed by 4 bases and V by 5 bases; bases with no gene match: 5. The CDR3, as DNA: TGTGCCAGCAGCACCGGGACTAGCGTTTACGAGCAGTACTTC. It encodes CASSTGTSVYEQYF.

The J gene is TRBJ2-7, the V gene TRBV28; 7 bases fit TRBD1. V lost 6 bases, J lost 5 bases, and 7 bases stayed unmatched. Germline values: CDR1 MDHEN, CDR2 SYDVKM. The CDR3 is 13 amino acids. Written as DNA, the CDR3 is TGTGCCAGCAGCCACAGGGGAATCAACGAGCAGTACTTC. Its protein product is CASSHRGINEQYF.

J is TRBJ2-7 and V is TRBV18; D possibly corresponds to TRBD1 (5 bases). Trimming removed 4 bases from V and 3 bases from J, with 10 bases in between. Germline values: CDR1 KGHSH, CDR2 LQKENI. The length of the CDR3 is 13 residues. The CDR3 DNA reads TGTGCCAGCTCACTAGGACATTTCTACGAGCAGTACTTC. Protein product: CASSLGHFYEQYF.

This clone was seen just once. This chain uses TRBV18 with TRBJ2-1, with 7 bases matching TRBD1. Germline assignment: CDR1 KGHSH and CDR2 LQKENI. Trimming cost V 0 bases and J 1 base; bases outside gene matches: 3. The length of the CDR3 is 16 residues. The CDR3 region is CASSPPRQGSYNEQFF. In nucleotides, the CDR3 is TGTGCCAGCTCACCACCTCGACAGGGATCCTACAATGAGCAGTTCTTC.

This clone was counted between two and nine times. This chain connects TRBV4-1 to TRBJ2-7, with TRBD1 matching 7 bases. The germline gives CDR1 MGHRA, CDR2 YSYEKL. The length of the CDR3 is 16 residues. The V gene end was trimmed by 1 base and the J gene end by 3 bases; junction bases not matched to a gene: 9. The CDR3 DNA follows: TGCGCCAGCAGCCAAGGGTTGGGGTCAGGGGGCTACGAGCAGTACTTC. Its protein is CASSQGLGSGGYEQYF.

The CDR3 region has the DNA TGTGCCAGCAGTTTATCGTGGGGCCTTTATGGCTACACCTTC. Its protein is CASSLSWGLYGYTF. This sequence joins TRBV27 and TRBJ1-2, with D perhaps TRBD1 (5 bases). Per the germline V gene, CDR1 is MNHEY and CDR2 is SMNVEV (reference sequence). V was pared by 0 bases and J by 5 bases, with 10 bases between. The CDR3 runs 14 residues.